These T cell receptor beta chains were read from a single sample in a study of cytomegalovirus exposure and HLA in healthy donors. The protocol was immunoSEQ multiplex PCR, while the TCRdb copy is restricted to in-frame clones and leaves out a portion. Of about 180,000 clones detected, more than 60% appear once; the ten largest clones hold 2% to 2.5%. Sequenced material: PBMCs. These receptors were collected from a human donor in good health. Both conserved end residues are part of each CDR3. Fields, in order: CDR3 protein, CDR3 DNA, D gene, V gene, J gene, clone size. D genes are given only for firm matches. Size tells how often a clone was seen (once, few, many) or the class of an expanded clone, and some rows leave it out.

CAISETGSSYNEQFF,TGTGCCATCAGTGAGACAGGGAGCTCCTACAATGAGCAGTTCTTC,.,TRBV10-3,TRBJ2-1,once
CASSAQPGQDTNYGYTF,TGCGCCAGCAGCGCCCAACCGGGACAGGACACTAACTATGGCTACACCTTC,TRBD1,TRBV5-1,TRBJ1-2,once
CASSSGGKETQYF,TGTGCCAGCAGTAGCGGGGGCAAGGAGACCCAGTACTTC,TRBD2,TRBV6-5,TRBJ2-5,once
CASFAQGALVYGYTF,TGTGCCAGCTTCGCACAGGGGGCTCTCGTCTATGGCTACACCTTC,TRBD1,TRBV19,TRBJ1-2,once
CASSRDRDSPLHF,TGTGCTAGCAGCCGAGACAGGGATTCACCCCTCCACTTT,TRBD1,TRBV7-7,TRBJ1-6,.
CASSPSRGQRSPLHF,TGTGCCAGCAGCCCGAGCAGGGGACAAAGGTCACCCCTCCACTTT,.,TRBV7-9,TRBJ1-6,.
CASSPANEKLLF,TGTGCCAGCAGCCCTGCAAATGAAAAACTGCTTTTT,.,TRBV7-9,TRBJ1-4,.
CASIGQVNTEAFF,TGTGCCAGCATCGGACAGGTGAACACTGAAGCTTTCTTT,TRBD1,TRBV27,TRBJ1-1,few
CASSQGTGSTEAFF,TGTGCCAGCTCACAGGGGACAGGGAGCACTGAAGCTTTCTTT,TRBD1,TRBV18,TRBJ1-1,.
CASSLAGGTFEQYF,TGTGCCAGCAGCTTGGCGGGGGGTACTTTCGAGCAGTACTTC,TRBD2,TRBV13,TRBJ2-7,once
CASSSTSGGYNEQFF,TGCGCCAGCAGCTCGACTAGCGGGGGTTACAATGAGCAGTTCTTC,TRBD2,TRBV5-1,TRBJ2-1,.
CASSVGFTGRAGELFF,TGTGCCAGCAGCGTAGGGTTTACGGGGAGAGCCGGGGAGCTGTTTTTT,.,TRBV9,TRBJ2-2,.
CASSSLFKRGAYNEQFF,TGTGCCAGCAGCTCGCTGTTTAAGCGGGGGGCCTACAATGAGCAGTTCTTC,TRBD2,TRBV7-3,TRBJ2-1,.
CASSTSGGVETQYF,TGTGCCAGCAGCACTAGCGGGGGGGTGGAGACCCAGTACTTC,TRBD2,TRBV7-2,TRBJ2-5,.